The 8 T cell receptor beta chains below come from one sample, sequenced in a study of T-cell memory formation after mild COVID-19. TCRdb re-analysed the 5' RACE reads in MiXCR, keeping a single row per CDR3 protein. Here the sample spans around 500,000 distinct CDR3 sequences, over 15% being singletons. Input material: PBMCs or a T cell subset sorted from them (not recorded which). The receptor set was obtained from an adult woman who had mild COVID-19 (a few samples of this study predate the infection). Cell type and time point are not known.

This clonotype has more than one count but fewer than ten. The genes are TRBV10-2 and TRBJ2-5; no firm D call. The CDR3 runs to 13 residues. Trimming removed 5 bases at V and 2 bases at J, with 9 bases between. From germline, CDR1 is WSHSY and CDR2 SAAADI. CDR3 residues: CASSRSRQETQYF. The CDR3 nucleotides are TGCGCCAGCAGTCGGTCCAGACAAGAGACCCAGTACTTC.

The chain joins TRBV19 to TRBJ1-5, with D perhaps TRBD1 (5 bases). V dropped 5 bases and J dropped 5 bases, with 13 bases sitting between them. The CDR3 consists of 14 residues. Looked up from germline, CDR1 is LNHDA and CDR2 is SQIVND (reference sequence). DNA of the CDR3: TGTGCCAGTAGTGACGGGACGGTATATCAGCCCCAGCATTTT. Its protein is CASSDGTVYQPQHF.

This chain joins TRBV12-3 or TRBV12-4 and TRBJ2-5; D may be TRBD2 (7 bases). Trimming stripped 6 bases from V and 1 base from J, with 18 bases between. This CDR3 is 16 amino acids long. In nucleotides, the CDR3 is TGTGCCAGCAGACTTACAGGGACTACCTCCCAAGAGACCCAGTACTTC. Amino acids: CASRLTGTTSQETQYF.

This clonotype was recorded a few times. The V gene is TRBV6-2 or TRBV6-3, the J gene TRBJ2-7, with D uncertain. Trimming cost V 5 bases and J 4 bases, with 6 bases left between them. This CDR3 has 11 amino acids. Germline V gene lookup returns CDR1 MNHEY and CDR2 SVGEGT. CDR3 DNA sequence: TGTGCCAGCAGTAATTGGTACGAGCAGTACTTC. Amino acids: CASSNWYEQYF.

V usage is TRBV29-1 and J usage is TRBJ2-1; 8 bases map to TRBD2. The CDR3 has 13 residues. In germline, CDR1 is SQVTM, CDR2 ANQGSEA. The V gene end was trimmed by 8 bases and the J gene end by 5 bases; junction bases not matched to a gene: 8. This CDR3 reads CSHLTGGNNEQFF. The CDR3 nucleotides read TGCAGCCACCTTACGGGAGGGAACAATGAGCAGTTCTTC.

CDR3 coding DNA: TGTGCCAGCAGCCTTCTGAACAGGGGACTATACGAGCAGTACTTC. This gives the protein CASSLLNRGLYEQYF. The rearrangement uses TRBV12-3 or TRBV12-4 and TRBJ2-7; D might be TRBD1 or TRBD2, each matching 7 bases. CDR3 size: 15 residues. V was pared by 6 bases and J by 4 bases, with 19 bases between.

V usage is TRBV19 and J usage is TRBJ1-6; tentatively, D is TRBD1 (6 bases). The CDR3 has 13 residues. Per the germline V gene, CDR1 is LNHDA and CDR2 is SQIVND (reference sequence). V shed 3 bases and J shed 14 bases, with 14 bases lying between them. The chain's CDR3 is CASSIGGAGTLHF. The CDR3 DNA reads TGTGCCAGTAGTATTGGGGGCGCAGGAACCCTCCACTTT.

This clonotype was picked up a small number of times. The chain links TRBV6-6 to TRBJ2-5; 7 nucleotides line up with TRBD2. Germline values: CDR1 MNHNY, CDR2 SVGAGI (reference sequence). J lost 1 base, V lost 0 bases, and 5 bases had no gene match. The CDR3 loop spans 16 amino acids. CDR3 coding DNA: TGTGCCAGCAGTTACTCACACTCTAGCGGCCAAGAGACCCAGTACTTC. Translation gives CASSYSHSSGQETQYF.